Detailed here is one T cell receptor beta chain. Its antigen is unidentified. Germline V gives CDR1 SNHLY, CDR2 FYNNEI. V was trimmed by 6 bases and J by 3 bases, leaving 15 bases between them. The CDR3 is 15 residues long. The PCR employed 60 Vbeta primers together with 13 Jbeta primers. Using immunoSEQ multiplex PCR, the repertoire was profiled, and TCRdb retains in-frame clones only, with some absent. The sample records some 170,000 clones, roughly a tenth being singletons. This record comes from a study of cytomegalovirus exposure and HLA in healthy donors. Study-level points and caveats: Other equally common chains were less clonally expanded than HLA-associated TCR beta chains, a later analysis showed. A few chains tied to CMV proved CMV antigen-specific in vitro. It was reported that the classifier diagnosed cytomegalovirus status with high specificity and sensitivity in both the original and validation cohorts.

This rearrangement joins TRBV2 to TRBJ1-3, with D perhaps matching TRBD1 (6 bases). Sequencing was performed on PBMCs. This TCR came from a woman aged 25 to 39 in good health and CMV-seropositive. In nucleotides, the CDR3 is TGTGCCAGCAGGTCATACAGGGTGGATGGAAACACCATATATTTT. It specifies CASRSYRVDGNTIYF.